The rows below give T cell receptor beta chains drawn from one sample of a study of T cells in Graves' hyperthyroidism and ophthalmopathy. TCRdb processed the multiplex PCR reads anew with MiXCR; each CDR3 protein has one entry. The sample has some 740,000 distinct CDR3 sequences; 12% to 15% are singletons. The sample taken for sequencing was blood. Source of these receptors: a woman under 30 with Graves' hyperthyroidism. Both conserved end residues are part of each CDR3. Expanded clones are given a class, and other clones once, few, many or no size at all.

v_call clone_size cdr3_aa
TRBV7-2 many CASSLPGTAATYTF
TRBV7-2 NA CASRKDPEDTQYF
TRBV29-1 few CSVVFGSQYSYTF
TRBV6-2/TRBV6-3 many CASSTPFEGYYEQYF
TRBV5-1 many CASSDTGMRSPLHF
TRBV15 many CATSRSLGRQFF
TRBV27 NA CASSPDRDNGYTF
TRBV20-1 many CSARWTSGRSADTQYF
TRBV6-1 few CASSPLRAGELFF
TRBV6-2/TRBV6-3 few CASSSTRSTNYGYTF
TRBV29-1 NA CSVGGRNYGYTF
TRBV7-9 few CASSFRREQYF
TRBV6-1 many CASSEPHGTYEQYF
TRBV5-1 many CASSLRIKNPEQYF
TRBV2 many CASSGPPGIANTGELFF
TRBV30 many CAWSGHTIYF
TRBV7-2 NA CASSSLGLAGVFELFF
TRBV7-9 many CASSSLGEAGDGETQYF
TRBV19 few CASKETDFWDTDLNYGYTF
TRBV28 NA CASTNRGLAPSYEQYF
TRBV12-3/TRBV12-4 NA CASRLSVHGYTF
TRBV3-1 many CASSQSSPSPLHF
TRBV5-5 many CASSALQGIRSQYF
TRBV14 few CASSPSDGTFYGYTF
TRBV7-9 many CASSAFAHRTSGTYEQYF
TRBV12-3/TRBV12-4 many CASSLVVVSYNEQFF
TRBV20-1 many CSASYLAGVIDTQYF
TRBV5-1 few CASSLEPRAGETQYF
TRBV3-1 many CASSQGTVNSPLHF
TRBV20-1 many CSARSGGFSGYTF
TRBV29-1 NA CSVESSGSDTQYF
TRBV5-1 NA CASSPIETGETQYF
TRBV10-3 few CATTGTSSYEQYF
TRBV27 NA CASSLFGTGIYEQYF
TRBV28 NA CASSFLRQGGLVYGYTF
TRBV19 NA CASSDRAGAFMNTEAFF
TRBV20-1 NA CSARDRASGAVSYEQYF
TRBV20-1 many CSAPPPDQPQHF
TRBV3-1 NA CASSQDPDETNEQFF
TRBV6-5 NA CASSYSRRGDTQYF
TRBV4-2 few CASSQEDEGSPPLHF
TRBV3-1 NA CASSQQGAGELFF
TRBV20-1 few CSGIAGVQRWEITDTQYF
TRBV10-1 few CASSESSGAGVGEQYF
TRBV24-1 many CATEDSNYGYTF
TRBV9 many CASSPPSGTGNYGYTF
TRBV27 many CASSRRDRGLSTNEKLFF
TRBV20-1 many CSARDPSGYTDTQYF
TRBV10-3 NA CAISVLGSYNEQFF
TRBV6-1 NA CASSPGSGLAGGSSDTQYF